These 14 T cell receptor beta chains were sequenced from one sample in a study of cytomegalovirus exposure and HLA in healthy donors. Use of 60 Vbeta and 13 Jbeta primers characterized the PCR. Using immunoSEQ multiplex PCR, the repertoire was profiled, and TCRdb retains in-frame clones only, with some absent. Among some 130,000 clones listed, over 60% were seen once. The sample was PBMCs. Every receptor here comes from a human donor in good health.

This chain connects TRBV9 to TRBJ2-3; D unresolved. V shed 0 bases and J shed 4 bases, with 6 bases lying between them. The length of the CDR3 is 13 residues. CDR1 and CDR2 from the germline V gene are SGDLS and YYNGEE. CDR3 amino acids: CASSVASADTQYF. The CDR3, as DNA: TGTGCCAGCAGCGTAGCTTCCGCAGATACGCAGTATTTT.

This clone was recorded a few times. This chain joins TRBV2 and TRBJ2-5; D is ambiguous. This CDR3 region has 13 residues. The V end lost 7 bases, the J end lost 1 base, and 10 bases lay between the germline ends. CDR1 and CDR2 (germline): SNHLY, FYNNEI. This chain's CDR3 is CASTRDGQETQYF. The DNA of the CDR3 is TGTGCCAGCACCCGAGATGGCCAAGAGACCCAGTACTTC.

This sequence joins TRBV7-8 and TRBJ1-3, with a tentative D call TRBD1 (6 bases). Germline V gene lookup returns CDR1 SGHVS and CDR2 FQNEAQ. The ends were cut back, 3 bases at V and 0 bases at J, with 12 bases in the middle. This CDR3 has 16 amino acids. The chain's CDR3 is CASSFGQLGSGNTIYF. The CDR3 nucleotides are TGTGCCAGCAGCTTCGGACAGCTCGGCTCTGGAAACACCATATATTTT.

This clone showed up just a few times. The V call is TRBV10-2, the J call TRBJ2-3, with D perhaps matching TRBD2 (7 bases). Trimming removed 6 bases at V and 1 base at J, with 11 bases between. CDR1 WSHSY and CDR2 SAAADI come from the germline V gene. This CDR3 spans 14 amino acids. CDR3 in amino acids: CASRVGGGTDTQYF. In DNA, the CDR3 is TGCGCCAGCAGGGTAGGGGGGGGCACAGATACGCAGTATTTT.

The chain's CDR3 is CASSDPGQGVCYTF. In DNA, the CDR3 is TGTGCCAGCAGTGATCCGGGACAGGGGGTCTGCTACACCTTC. The chain uses TRBV6-5 and TRBJ1-2, with 11 positions matching TRBD1. Losses at the gene ends were 5 bases for V and 9 bases for J; bases not matched to a gene: 8. The CDR3 extends over 14 amino acids. Germline V gene lookup returns CDR1 MNHEY and CDR2 SVGAGI.

The V call is TRBV7-2, the J call TRBJ2-1; 9 bases align to TRBD2. Germline CDR1 and CDR2: SGHTA and FQGNSA. V trimming: 1 base; J trimming: 4 bases; junction bases outside the gene matches: 5. The CDR3 loop spans 16 amino acids. CDR3 sequence reads: CASSLVAGVGYNEQFF. DNA of the CDR3: TGTGCCAGCAGCTTAGTAGCGGGGGTCGGATACAATGAGCAGTTCTTC.

This clone appeared a single time. The chain carries TRBV11-3 and TRBJ2-1, with D unresolved. V gave up 1 base and J gave up 6 bases, with 7 bases separating them. Germline V gene sequence: CDR1 SGHNT, CDR2 YENEEA. The CDR3 has 13 amino acids. As DNA, the CDR3 is TGTGCCAGCAGCTTAGTGTACAGCAATGAGCAGTTCTTC. It is translated as CASSLVYSNEQFF.

V and J are TRBV28 and TRBJ1-4; the D gene is possibly TRBD1 (5 bases). CDR1 is MDHEN, CDR2 SYDVKM, per germline. The CDR3 consists of 12 residues. V was pared by 10 bases and J by 7 bases, with 13 bases between. Here the CDR3 reads CATGNNIEKLFF. The CDR3, as DNA: TGTGCCACAGGGAACAACATTGAAAAACTGTTTTTT.

The chain uses TRBV15 and TRBJ2-7, with D unresolved. There are 14 residues in the CDR3. V dropped 5 bases and J dropped 0 bases, with 11 bases sitting between them. In germline, CDR1 is LNHNV, CDR2 YYDKDF (reference sequence). CDR3 sequence reads: CATSLGGDSYEQYF. As DNA, the CDR3 is TGTGCCACCAGCCTTGGCGGCGACTCCTACGAGCAGTACTTC.

The V and J genes are TRBV18 and TRBJ1-2, with D possibly being TRBD1 (5 bases). Trimming stripped 0 bases from V and 8 bases from J, with 16 bases between. CDR3 length: 15 amino acids. The germline V gene has CDR1 KGHSH and CDR2 LQKENI. The DNA for the CDR3 is TGTGCCAGCTCACCACCCGCAGGGCTCGCTTGGGGCTACACCTTC. Amino acids: CASSPPAGLAWGYTF.

The chain joins TRBV9 to TRBJ1-6, with D possibly matching TRBD1 (6 bases). CDR3 length: 13 amino acids. Germline values: CDR1 SGDLS, CDR2 YYNGEE. The CDR3 DNA reads TGTGCAAGCGGGGGCGAGTATAATTCACCCCTCCACTTT. This codes for CASGGEYNSPLHF.

The chain carries TRBV9 and TRBJ2-1; tentatively, D is TRBD2 (7 bases). The CDR3 runs to 16 residues. Germline values: CDR1 SGDLS, CDR2 YYNGEE. V was clipped by 0 bases and J by 2 bases, with 12 bases between them. CDR3: CASSVEGGGPYNEQFF. CDR3 in DNA: TGTGCCAGCAGCGTAGAGGGGGGGGGCCCCTACAATGAGCAGTTCTTC.

This clone was detected once. The chain carries TRBV9 and TRBJ2-3, with TRBD2 matching 7 bases. The trim removed 0 bases at V and 5 bases at J, leaving 6 bases unmatched. The germline V gene encodes CDR1 SGDLS and CDR2 YYNGEE. The CDR3 totals 15 residues. In nucleotides, the CDR3 is TGTGCCAGCAGCGTAGGGGTGGGGAGGGGAGATACGCAGTATTTT. As protein: CASSVGVGRGDTQYF.

Note on this clone: The same CDR3 arises from other DNA sequences in this sample as well. V is TRBV5-1 and J is TRBJ1-5, with D maybe TRBD1 (6 bases). The CDR3 has 13 amino acids. The V gene lost 1 base and the J gene lost 4 bases, with 6 bases spanning the gap. Germline CDR1 and CDR2: SGHRS and YFSETQ. CDR3 DNA: TGCGCCAGCAGCTTGCAGGGGAATCAGCCCCAGCATTTT. It is translated as CASSLQGNQPQHF.